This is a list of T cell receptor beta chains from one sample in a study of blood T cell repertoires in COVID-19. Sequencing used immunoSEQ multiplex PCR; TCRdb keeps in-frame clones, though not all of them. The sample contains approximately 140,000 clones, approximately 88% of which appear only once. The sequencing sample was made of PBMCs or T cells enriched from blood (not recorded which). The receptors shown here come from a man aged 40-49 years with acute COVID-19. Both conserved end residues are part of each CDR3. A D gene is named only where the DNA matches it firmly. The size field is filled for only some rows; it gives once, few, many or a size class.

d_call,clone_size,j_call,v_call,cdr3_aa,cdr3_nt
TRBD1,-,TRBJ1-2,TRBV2,CASSAGTENGYTF,TGTGCCAGCAGTGCCGGGACAGAGAATGGCTACACCTTC
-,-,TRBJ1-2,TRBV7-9,CASSFWDGGSYGYTF,TGTGCCAGCAGCTTTTGGGACGGGGGAAGCTATGGCTACACCTTC
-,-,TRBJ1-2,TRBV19,CASSPGRGANYGYTF,TGTGCCAGTAGTCCAGGACGGGGGGCTAACTATGGCTACACCTTC
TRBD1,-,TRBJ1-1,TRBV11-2,CASRVQGAPNTEAFF,TGTGCCAGCAGGGTACAGGGGGCCCCGAACACTGAAGCTTTCTTT
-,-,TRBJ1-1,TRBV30,CAWSVFDSMNTEAFF,TGTGCCTGGAGTGTATTTGACAGCATGAACACTGAAGCTTTCTTT
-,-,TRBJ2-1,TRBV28,CASSLSRFGEQFF,TGTGCCAGCAGTTTATCCAGGTTTGGGGAGCAGTTCTTC
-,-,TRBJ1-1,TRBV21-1,CASSKRGQDRNTEAFF,TGTGCCAGCAGCAAAAGGGGTCAGGACCGGAACACTGAAGCTTTCTTT
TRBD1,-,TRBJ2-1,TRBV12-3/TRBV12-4,CASRTWDSFEQFF,TGTGCCAGCAGGACGTGGGACAGCTTTGAGCAGTTCTTC
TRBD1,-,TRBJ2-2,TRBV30,CAWSAWTGPGELFF,TGTGCCTGGAGTGCCTGGACAGGGCCTGGGGAGCTGTTTTTT
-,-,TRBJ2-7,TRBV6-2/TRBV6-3,CASSRDSMGEQYF,TGTGCCAGCAGTCGGGACTCAATGGGAGAGCAGTACTTC
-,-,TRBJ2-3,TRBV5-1,CASSPGLSTDTQYF,TGCGCCAGCAGCCCAGGACTGAGCACAGATACGCAGTATTTT
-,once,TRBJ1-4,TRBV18,CASSPPGGRSNEKLFF,TGTGCCAGCTCACCCCCGGGAGGGAGGTCTAATGAAAAACTGTTTTTT
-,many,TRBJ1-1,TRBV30,CAWSGSSSRTMNTEAFF,TGTGCCTGGAGTGGAAGTAGTAGCCGAACCATGAACACTGAAGCTTTCTTT
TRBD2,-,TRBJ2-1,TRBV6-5,CASSSRGVAYNEQFF,TGTGCCAGCAGTTCCCGGGGGGTAGCCTACAATGAGCAGTTCTTC
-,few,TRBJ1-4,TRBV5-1,CASSRTGSNEKLFF,TGCGCCAGCAGCCGAACAGGGTCTAATGAAAAACTGTTTTTT